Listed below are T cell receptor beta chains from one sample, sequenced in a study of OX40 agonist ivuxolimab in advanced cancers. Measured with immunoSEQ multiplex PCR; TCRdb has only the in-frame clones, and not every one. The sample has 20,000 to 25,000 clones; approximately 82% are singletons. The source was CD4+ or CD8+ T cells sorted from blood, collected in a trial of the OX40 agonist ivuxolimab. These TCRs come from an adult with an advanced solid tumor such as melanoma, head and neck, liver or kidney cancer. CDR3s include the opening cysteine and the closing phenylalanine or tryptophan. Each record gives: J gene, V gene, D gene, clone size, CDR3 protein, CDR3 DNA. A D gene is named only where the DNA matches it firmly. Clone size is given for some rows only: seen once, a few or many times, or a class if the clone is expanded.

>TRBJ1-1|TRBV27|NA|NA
CASSLSGGNTEAFF
TGTGCCAGCAGTTTATCCGGGGGGAACACTGAAGCTTTCTTT
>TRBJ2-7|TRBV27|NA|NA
CASSYRGGTYEQYF
TGTGCCAGCAGTTACAGGGGGGGGACCTACGAGCAGTACTTC
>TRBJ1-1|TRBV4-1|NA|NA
CASSEGEGTEAFF
TGCGCCAGCAGCGAGGGGGAGGGCACTGAAGCTTTCTTT
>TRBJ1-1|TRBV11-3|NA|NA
CASSFRPGNTEAFF
TGTGCCAGCAGCTTCAGGCCGGGGAACACTGAAGCTTTCTTT
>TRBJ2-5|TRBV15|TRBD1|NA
CATSSRVETGRAETQYF
TGTGCCACCAGCTCTCGCGTCGAGACAGGGCGAGCGGAGACCCAGTACTTC
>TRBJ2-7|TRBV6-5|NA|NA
CASSYGLGVSYEQYF
TGTGCCAGCAGTTACGGTTTAGGGGTATCCTACGAGCAGTACTTC
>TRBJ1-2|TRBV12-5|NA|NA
CASGLVPGPAYGYTF
TGTGCTAGTGGTTTGGTTCCCGGTCCCGCCTATGGCTACACCTTC
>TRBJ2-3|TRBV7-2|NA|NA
CASSLVSRSYSTDTQYF
TGTGCCAGCAGCTTAGTTAGTCGGAGCTATAGCACAGATACGCAGTATTTT
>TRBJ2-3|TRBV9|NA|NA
CASSVAGAPDTQYF
TGTGCCAGCAGCGTAGCGGGAGCCCCAGATACGCAGTATTTT
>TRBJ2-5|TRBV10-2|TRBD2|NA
CASSPGTSGAQETQYF
TGCGCCAGCAGTCCCGGGACTAGCGGAGCACAAGAGACCCAGTACTTC
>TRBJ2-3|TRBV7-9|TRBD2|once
CASSAGLAGYTDTQYF
TGTGCCAGCAGTGCGGGACTAGCGGGTTACACAGATACGCAGTATTTT
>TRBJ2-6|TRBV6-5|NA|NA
CASSPTGANVLTF
TGTGCCAGCAGCCCTACTGGGGCCAACGTCCTGACTTTC
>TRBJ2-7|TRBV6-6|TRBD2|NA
CASSYGGGTYEQYF
TGTGCCAGCAGTTACGGGGGAGGGACCTACGAGCAGTACTTC
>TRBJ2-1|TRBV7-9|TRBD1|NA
CASSGGTGPTYNEQFF
TGTGCCAGCAGCGGAGGGACAGGACCTACTTACAATGAGCAGTTCTTC
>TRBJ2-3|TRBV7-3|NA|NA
CASSLLGSTDTQYF
TGTGCCAGCAGCTTACTCGGGAGTACAGATACGCAGTATTTT
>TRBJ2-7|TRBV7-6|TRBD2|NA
CASSFSISGRALEQYF
TGTGCCAGCAGCTTTTCCATCTCCGGGAGGGCCCTCGAGCAGTACTTC
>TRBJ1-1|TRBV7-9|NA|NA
CASFPPDSLNTEAFF
TGTGCCAGTTTCCCACCGGACAGCTTGAACACTGAAGCTTTCTTT
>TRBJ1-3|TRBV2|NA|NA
CAGPQGPSGNTIYF
TGTGCCGGTCCCCAGGGACCCTCTGGAAACACCATATATTTT
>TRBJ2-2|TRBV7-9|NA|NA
CASSSSIAELTGELFF
TGTGCCAGCAGCTCCTCAATAGCGGAGTTAACCGGGGAGCTGTTTTTT
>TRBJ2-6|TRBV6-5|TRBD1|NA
CASSRQGRGANVLTF
TGTGCCAGCAGTAGACAGGGTAGGGGGGCCAACGTCCTGACTTTC
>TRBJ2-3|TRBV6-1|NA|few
CASNSPTQYF
TGTGCCAGCAACAGCCCGACGCAGTATTTT
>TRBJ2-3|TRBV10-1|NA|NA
CASSESLGEVHTQYF
TGCGCCAGCAGTGAGTCACTCGGAGAAGTACATACGCAGTATTTT
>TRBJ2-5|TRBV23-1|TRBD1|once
CASSHTGTGCQETQYF
TGCGCCAGCAGTCATACCGGGACAGGGTGCCAAGAGACCCAGTACTTC
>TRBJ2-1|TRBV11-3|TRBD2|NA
CASSPRGLAVEQFF
TGTGCCAGCAGCCCCCGGGGACTAGCGGTGGAGCAGTTCTTC
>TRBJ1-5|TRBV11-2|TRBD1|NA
CASSPDRGQPQHF
TGTGCCAGCAGCCCAGACAGGGGGCAGCCCCAGCATTTT
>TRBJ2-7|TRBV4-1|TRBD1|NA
CASSQGTDYEQYF
TGCGCCAGCAGCCAGGGGACAGACTACGAGCAGTACTTC
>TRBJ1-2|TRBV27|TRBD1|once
CAILNGTGGGYTF
TGTGCCATCCTAAATGGGACAGGAGGCGGCTACACCTTC
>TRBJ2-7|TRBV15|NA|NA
CATSRDRGGSTYEQYF
TGTGCCACCAGCAGAGATAGGGGGGGATCCACCTACGAGCAGTACTTC
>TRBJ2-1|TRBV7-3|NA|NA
CASSSPGETLEQFF
TGTGCCAGCAGCTCCCCGGGGGAAACCCTGGAGCAGTTCTTC
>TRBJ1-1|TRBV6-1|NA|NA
CASSFEGGGTEAFF
TGTGCCAGCAGTTTTGAGGGGGGCGGCACTGAAGCTTTCTTT
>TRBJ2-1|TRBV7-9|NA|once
CASSLAFPLYNEQFF
TGTGCCAGCAGCTTAGCGTTTCCCCTATACAATGAGCAGTTCTTC
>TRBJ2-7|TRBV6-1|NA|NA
CASSGISPYEQYF
TGTGCCAGCAGTGGAATTTCTCCCTACGAGCAGTACTTC
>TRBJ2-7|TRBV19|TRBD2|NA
CASSAALAGDPYEQYF
TGTGCCAGTAGTGCGGCCCTAGCGGGAGACCCCTACGAGCAGTACTTC
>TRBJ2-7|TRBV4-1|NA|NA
CASSLRTATYEQYF
TGCGCCAGCAGCCTACGGACGGCTACCTACGAGCAGTACTTC
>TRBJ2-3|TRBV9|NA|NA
CASSVEGTWDTQYF
TGTGCCAGCAGCGTAGAGGGAACTTGGGATACGCAGTATTTT
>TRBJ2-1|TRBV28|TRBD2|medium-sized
CASILTSGYNEQFF
TGTGCCAGCATTCTGACTAGCGGGTACAATGAGCAGTTCTTC
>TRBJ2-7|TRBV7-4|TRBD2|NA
CASSVVSSGGRWGEYEQYF
TGTGCCAGCAGTGTAGTCTCTAGCGGGGGGCGATGGGGCGAGTACGAGCAGTACTTC
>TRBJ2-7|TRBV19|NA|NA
CASSIFDSYEQYF
TGTGCCAGTAGTATTTTCGACTCCTACGAGCAGTACTTC
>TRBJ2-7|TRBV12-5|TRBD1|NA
CASGLNRGFHEQYF
TGTGCTAGTGGTTTGAACAGGGGGTTTCACGAGCAGTACTTC
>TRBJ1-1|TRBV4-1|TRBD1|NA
CASSQPYRGSTEAFF
TGCGCCAGCAGCCAACCCTACAGGGGAAGCACTGAAGCTTTCTTT
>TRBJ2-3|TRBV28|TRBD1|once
CASSRGQGPDTQYF
TGTGCCAGCAGTCGGGGACAGGGCCCCGATACGCAGTATTTT
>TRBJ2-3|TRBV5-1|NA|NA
CASSLGVLPTTDTQYF
TGCGCCAGCAGCTTGGGCGTCTTACCGACCACAGATACGCAGTATTTT
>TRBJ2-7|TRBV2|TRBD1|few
CASGGDRTGVPYEQYF
TGTGCCAGCGGGGGGGATAGGACAGGGGTTCCCTACGAGCAGTACTTC
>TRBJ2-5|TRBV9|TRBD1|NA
CASSGGFGTGVQETQYF
TGTGCCAGCAGCGGAGGATTCGGGACAGGGGTTCAAGAGACCCAGTACTTC
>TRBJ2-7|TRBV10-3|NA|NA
CASSDALSYEQYF
TGTGCCAGCAGTGATGCCCTCTCCTACGAGCAGTACTTC
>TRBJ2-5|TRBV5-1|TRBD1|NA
CASRSGTGGLETQYF
TGCGCCAGCAGATCCGGGACAGGGGGTTTGGAGACCCAGTACTTC
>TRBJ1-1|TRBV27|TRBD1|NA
CASSLGQGATEAFF
TGTGCCAGCAGTTTAGGGCAGGGGGCCACTGAAGCTTTCTTT
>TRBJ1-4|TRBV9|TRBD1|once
CASSAGGTNEKLFF
TGTGCCAGCAGCGCAGGGGGGACTAATGAAAAACTGTTTTTT
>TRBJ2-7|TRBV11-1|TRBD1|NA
CASSFGQGYEQYF
TGTGCCAGCAGCTTCGGACAGGGGTACGAGCAGTACTTC
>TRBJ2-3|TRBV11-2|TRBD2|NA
CASSRPGLVTDPQYF
TGTGCCAGCAGCCGTCCGGGACTAGTAACAGATCCGCAGTATTTT
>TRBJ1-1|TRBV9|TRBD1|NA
CASSLGQATEAFF
TGTGCCAGCAGCTTGGGACAGGCCACTGAAGCTTTCTTT
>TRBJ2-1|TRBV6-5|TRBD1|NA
CASFWTGAQFF
TGTGCCAGCTTCTGGACAGGGGCGCAGTTCTTC
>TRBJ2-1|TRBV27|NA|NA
CASRWQGTGNEQFF
TGTGCCAGCAGGTGGCAGGGGACGGGGAATGAGCAGTTCTTC
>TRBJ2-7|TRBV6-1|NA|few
CASSETGHPSYEQYF
TGTGCCAGCAGTGAGACGGGACATCCCTCCTACGAGCAGTACTTC
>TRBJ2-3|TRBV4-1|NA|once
CASSQDWGWGADTQYF
TGCGCCAGCAGCCAAGATTGGGGGTGGGGGGCAGATACGCAGTATTTT
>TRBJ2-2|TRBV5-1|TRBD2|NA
CASSNSGRAYTGELFF
TGCGCCAGCAGCAATAGCGGGAGGGCGTACACCGGGGAGCTGTTTTTT
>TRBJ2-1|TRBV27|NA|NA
CASSLGLAYEQFF
TGTGCCAGCAGTTTAGGGTTAGCTTATGAGCAGTTCTTC
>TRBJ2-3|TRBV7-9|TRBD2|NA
CASNLLAPPGSDTQYF
TGTGCCAGCAACCTACTAGCGCCTCCTGGATCAGATACGCAGTATTTT
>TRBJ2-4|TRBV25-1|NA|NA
CASSDRLVRYF
TGTGCCAGCAGTGACCGACTAGTCCGGTACTTC